Relative to its sample, the clone carrying this T cell receptor (beta chain) is medium-sized. As handled by the study authors: To classify distant metastasis in papillary thyroid cancer, a model was built from CDR3 differences across clinicopathological groups. From the PCR reads, TCRdb re-called clones with MiXCR. In this record, the V and J calls reflect TCRdb's handling and not the investigators' own analysis. The table shows 20,000 to 25,000 clones, with about a quarter occurring only once. Each patient came to thyroid surgery without any prior treatment (of any kind). These data originate in a study of metastatic and nonmetastatic thyroid tumors. About the study: Across blood and tumor or nodule tissue, repertoires from malignant and benign thyroid patients were compared with one another.

Specimen: tumor tissue. The sequence came from a female donor with papillary thyroid cancer or a benign thyroid nodule (not recorded which). Some clones in this sample may be carry-over from other donors' samples.

The CDR3 bases are TGTGCCAGCAGTTACCAGAGTATAGGAAATTCACCCCTCCACTTT. Translated: CASSYQSIGNSPLHF. The J gene is TRBJ1-6, the V gene TRBV6-5; D is unclear. Germline CDR1 reads MNHEY; CDR2 reads SVGAGI. CDR3 length: 15 amino acids. Trimming took 2 bases from V and 7 from J, leaving 12 bases between them.